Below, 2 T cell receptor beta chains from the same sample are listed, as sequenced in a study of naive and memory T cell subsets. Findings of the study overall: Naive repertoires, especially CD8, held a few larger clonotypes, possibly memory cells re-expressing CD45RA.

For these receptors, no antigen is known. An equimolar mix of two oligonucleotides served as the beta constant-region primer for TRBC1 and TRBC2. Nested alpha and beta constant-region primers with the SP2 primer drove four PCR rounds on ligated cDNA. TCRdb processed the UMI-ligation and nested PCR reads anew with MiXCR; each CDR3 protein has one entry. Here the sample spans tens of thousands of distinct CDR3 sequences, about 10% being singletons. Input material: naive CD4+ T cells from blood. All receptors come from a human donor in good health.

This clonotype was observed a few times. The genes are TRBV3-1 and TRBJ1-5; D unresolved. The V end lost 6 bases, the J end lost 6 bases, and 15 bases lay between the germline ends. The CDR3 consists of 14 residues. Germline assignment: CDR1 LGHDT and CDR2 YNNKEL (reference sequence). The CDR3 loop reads CASSRSQEGQPQHF. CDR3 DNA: TGTGCCAGCAGTAGGTCTCAGGAGGGTCAGCCCCAGCATTTT.

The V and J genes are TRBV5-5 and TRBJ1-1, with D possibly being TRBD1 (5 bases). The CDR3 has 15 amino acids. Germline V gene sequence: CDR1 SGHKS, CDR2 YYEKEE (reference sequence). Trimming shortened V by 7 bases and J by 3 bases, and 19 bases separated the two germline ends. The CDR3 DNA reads TGTGCCAGCCGGGGGATAGGACTGAGGGACACTGAAGCTTTCTTT. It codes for CASRGIGLRDTEAFF.